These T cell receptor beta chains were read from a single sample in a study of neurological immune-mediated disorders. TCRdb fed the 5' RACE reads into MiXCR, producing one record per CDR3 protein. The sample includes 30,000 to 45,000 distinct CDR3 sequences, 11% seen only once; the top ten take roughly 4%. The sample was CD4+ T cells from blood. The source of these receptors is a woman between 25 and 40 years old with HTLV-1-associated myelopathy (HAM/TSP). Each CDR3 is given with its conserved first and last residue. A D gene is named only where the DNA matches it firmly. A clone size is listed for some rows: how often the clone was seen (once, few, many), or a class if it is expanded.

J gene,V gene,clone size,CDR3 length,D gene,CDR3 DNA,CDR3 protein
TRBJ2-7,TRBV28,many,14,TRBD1,TGTGCCAGCAGAGGACAGGGGGCTACCTACGAGCAGTACTTC,CASRGQGATYEQYF
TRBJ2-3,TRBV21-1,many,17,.,TGTGCCAGCCTCCGACTAGTGTTCAAATTTAGCACAGATACGCAGTATTTT,CASLRLVFKFSTDTQYF
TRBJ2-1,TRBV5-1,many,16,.,TGCGCCAGCAGCTTGGTTGCGGGGGCGACCTACAATGAGCAGTTCTTC,CASSLVAGATYNEQFF
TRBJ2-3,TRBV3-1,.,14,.,TGTGCCAGCAGCCTCGACTGGATCACAGATACGCAGTATTTT,CASSLDWITDTQYF
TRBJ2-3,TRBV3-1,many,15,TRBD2,TGTGCCAGCAGCCACCTGGCGGGGGGCACAGATACGCAGTATTTT,CASSHLAGGTDTQYF
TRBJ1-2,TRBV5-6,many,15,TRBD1,TGTGCCAGCAGCTTACCCGGGACAGTAAAGGATGGCTACACCTTC,CASSLPGTVKDGYTF
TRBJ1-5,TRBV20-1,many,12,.,TGCAGTGCTACCGACAGCAATCAGCCCCAGCATTTT,CSATDSNQPQHF
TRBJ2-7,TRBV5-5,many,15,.,TGTGCCAGCAGGCCCCGAGCCAGGGGTGATAGCGAGCAGTACTTC,CASRPRARGDSEQYF
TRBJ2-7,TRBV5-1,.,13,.,TGCGCCAACAGCAATCCCCGGGGCCGCGAGCGGTACTTC,CANSNPRGRERYF
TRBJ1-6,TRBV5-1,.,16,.,TGCGCCAGCAGCACCTCACCGGGACTGGATAATTCACCCCTCCACTTT,CASSTSPGLDNSPLHF
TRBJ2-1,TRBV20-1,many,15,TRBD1,TGCAGTGCTAGAGATATACAGGGGGAATACAATGAGCAGTTCTTC,CSARDIQGEYNEQFF
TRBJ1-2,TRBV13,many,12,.,TGTGCCAGCAGCTTATCACGTGGGGGCTACACCTTC,CASSLSRGGYTF
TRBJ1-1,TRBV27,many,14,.,TGTGCCAGCAGACCCCAAGGGGCGAACACTGAAGCTTTCTTT,CASRPQGANTEAFF
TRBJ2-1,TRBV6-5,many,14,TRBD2,TGTGCCAGCAGTGGGACTAGCGGGGGAGGTGAGCAGTTCTTC,CASSGTSGGGEQFF
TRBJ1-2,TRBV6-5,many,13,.,TGTGCCAGCAGTGCGGGACGGACCTATGGCTACACCTTC,CASSAGRTYGYTF
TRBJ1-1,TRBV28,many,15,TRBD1,TGTGCCAGCAGACGGACAGGCCTCATGAACACTGAAGCTTTCTTT,CASRRTGLMNTEAFF
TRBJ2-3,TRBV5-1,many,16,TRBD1,TGCGCCAGCAGCCCAGGGACAGGGAGTAGGTCAGATACGCAGTATTTT,CASSPGTGSRSDTQYF
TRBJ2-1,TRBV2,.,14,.,TGTGCCAGCAGCGCCCGGGACGGGGGTTGGGAGCAGTTCTTC,CASSARDGGWEQFF
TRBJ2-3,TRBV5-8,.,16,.,TGTGCCAGCAGCTTCCACGTGGGGGGGCGCACAGATACGCAGTATTTT,CASSFHVGGRTDTQYF
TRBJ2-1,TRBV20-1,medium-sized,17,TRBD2,TGCAGTGCCCTTGGACTAGCGGGGGGCCTGTCCTACAATGAGCAGTTCTTC,CSALGLAGGLSYNEQFF
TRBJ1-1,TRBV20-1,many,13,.,TGCAGTGCTAGGGGACGGCTGGACACTGAAGCTTTCTTT,CSARGRLDTEAFF
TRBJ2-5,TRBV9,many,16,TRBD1,TGTGCCAGCAGCAACGGAGCAGGGGGTTCGGGAGAGACCCAGTACTTC,CASSNGAGGSGETQYF
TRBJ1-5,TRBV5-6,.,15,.,TGTGTAAGCAGCACCCGGTGGGGGAGCAATCAGCCCCAGCATTTT,CVSSTRWGSNQPQHF
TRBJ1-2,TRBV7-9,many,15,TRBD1,TGTGCCAGCAGCTTAGGAGGGGACAGCCGCTATGGCTACACCTTC,CASSLGGDSRYGYTF
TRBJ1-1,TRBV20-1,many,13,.,TGCAGTGCTAGAGTGGGGGTTGGGACTGAAGCTTTCTTT,CSARVGVGTEAFF
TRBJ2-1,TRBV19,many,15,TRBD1,TGTGCCAGTAGTGGGCAGGGGGCCCCTTACAATGAGCAGTTCTTC,CASSGQGAPYNEQFF
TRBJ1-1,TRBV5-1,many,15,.,TGCGCCAGCCGAGGGGGGGCCCTAGTTAGCACTGAAGCTTTCTTT,CASRGGALVSTEAFF
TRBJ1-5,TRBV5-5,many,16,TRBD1,TGTGCCAGCAGCTACACAGGGGGTAGGGGCAATCAGCCCCAGCATTTT,CASSYTGGRGNQPQHF